The 25 T cell receptor beta chains presented below share a single source sample, sequenced in a study of T cell changes during pregnancy in multiple sclerosis. Profiling relied on immunoSEQ multiplex PCR, and the TCRdb table lists in-frame clones only, not all of them. The table lists fewer than 50,000 clones, 91% of them singletons, with 0.65% to 0.85% in the top ten. The sequencing here drew on CD4+ T cells from peripheral blood mononuclear cells, taken in the second trimester of pregnancy. The receptors derive from a female donor in good health, enrolled as a control in a pregnancy study.

J is TRBJ1-5 and V is TRBV4-1; 8 bases map to TRBD1. From germline, CDR1 is MGHRA and CDR2 YSYEKL. The CDR3 covers 16 residues. The junction had 7 bases not matched to a gene; V was cut back by 6 bases and J by 0 bases. The CDR3 spells CASRDRAAYSNQPQHF. Written as DNA, the CDR3 is TGCGCCAGCAGGGACAGGGCTGCCTATAGCAATCAGCCCCAGCATTTT.

This rearrangement joins TRBV6-1 to TRBJ2-1, with D tentatively TRBD1 (6 bases). V lost 1 base and J 5 bases, leaving 21 bases between the germline ends. Germline values: CDR1 MNHNS, CDR2 SASEGT. The CDR3 runs 18 residues. CDR3 bases: TGTGCCAGCAGTGAAGTCTTAATAGGGGGTAAACTCCACAATGAGCAGTTCTTC. Residues: CASSEVLIGGKLHNEQFF.

This clone has only a few counts. The chain has TRBV10-3 and TRBJ1-1; TRBD1 matches at 8 bases. This CDR3 contains 15 residues. V lost 2 bases, J lost 1 base, and 3 bases stayed unmatched. Germline lookup yields CDR1 ENHRY and CDR2 SYGVKD. CDR3 coding DNA: TGTGCCATCAGTGAGCAGGGGGCTGGGAACACTGAAGCTTTCTTT. Amino acids: CAISEQGAGNTEAFF.

V usage is TRBV7-8 and J usage is TRBJ2-7; 8 bases align to TRBD2. V shed 1 base and J 6 bases; nucleotides not matched to a gene: 11. CDR3 length: 16 residues. Germline V lookup: CDR1 SGHVS, CDR2 FQNEAQ. The CDR3 DNA is TGTGCCAGCAGCTTAGAGGTGGGACTAGTCCCCCTCGAGCAGTACTTC. This codes for CASSLEVGLVPLEQYF.

This clone has only one observation. CDR3 in amino acids: CASKQSWDTEAFF. CDR3 in DNA: TGTGCCAGCAAACAGTCTTGGGACACTGAAGCTTTCTTT. This rearrangement joins TRBV6-5 to TRBJ1-1; no clear D. The CDR3 spans 13 residues. V was shortened by 7 bases and J by 3 bases, with 12 bases between the two germline ends. The germline gives CDR1 MNHEY, CDR2 SVGAGI.

The chain has TRBV6-1 and TRBJ1-6; 7 positions match TRBD1. V lost 7 bases, J lost 7 bases, and 4 bases stayed unmatched. The V gene's germline CDR1 is MNHNS and CDR2 SASEGT. This CDR3 comprises 13 residues. CDR3 protein: CASKTGLNSPLHF. CDR3 DNA sequence: TGTGCCAGCAAGACAGGGTTGAATTCACCCCTCCACTTT.

J is TRBJ2-1 and V is TRBV7-2; D unresolved. Germline lookup yields CDR1 SGHTA and CDR2 FQGNSA. CDR3 length: 14 residues. Trimming removed 2 bases at V and 6 bases at J, with 11 bases between. Here the CDR3 reads CASSLTPVSNEQFF. The CDR3 nucleotides are TGTGCCAGCAGCTTAACCCCGGTTAGCAATGAGCAGTTCTTC.

The gene calls are TRBV7-8 and TRBJ1-5, with D uncertain. The CDR3 length is 14 residues. V gave up 2 bases and J gave up 7 bases, with 12 bases separating them. Germline loops: CDR1 SGHVS, CDR2 FQNEAQ. CDR3 residues: CASSLRAGVQPQHF. The CDR3 DNA reads TGTGCCAGCAGCTTACGCGCCGGGGTCCAGCCCCAGCATTTT.

The CDR3 spells CATSRDLTGGVKKLFF. DNA for the CDR3: TGTGCCACCAGCAGAGATCTCACAGGCGGAGTGAAAAAACTGTTTTTT. The rearrangement joins TRBV15 to TRBJ1-4; a weak D match, TRBD1 (5 bases). Per germline, CDR1 LNHNV and CDR2 YYDKDF (reference sequence). Trimming took off 0 bases at V and 9 bases at J, with 17 bases between the two ends. The CDR3 has 16 amino acids.

The genes are TRBV6-1 and TRBJ2-2, with 10 bases aligning to TRBD2. Germline CDR1 MNHNS, CDR2 SASEGT. J gave up 8 bases and V 2 bases, and 14 bases lay outside the gene matches. There are 18 residues in the CDR3. The CDR3 sequence is CASSEPPLAGAAAGELFF. DNA of the CDR3: TGTGCCAGCAGTGAACCGCCCCTAGCGGGGGCTGCCGCTGGGGAGCTGTTTTTT.

Regarding this clone: The same CDR3 is also encoded by other DNA sequences in this sample. The chain couples TRBV5-1 to TRBJ1-3; a weak D match, TRBD1 (5 bases). In germline, CDR1 is SGHRS, CDR2 YFSETQ. The V end lost 3 bases, the J end lost 0 bases, and 13 bases lay between the germline ends. The CDR3 sequence is 16 residues long. The CDR3, as DNA: TGCGCCAGCAGCTGGGGCGGGGATAGCTCTGGAAACACCATATATTTT. Translated: CASSWGGDSSGNTIYF.

This chain uses TRBV4-3 with TRBJ1-2; 7 bases map to TRBD1. CDR1 and CDR2 from the germline V gene are LGHNA and YSLEER. The trim removed 4 bases at V and 6 bases at J, leaving 8 bases unmatched. This CDR3 spans 14 amino acids. CDR3 region: CASSLIRQGDGYTF. Written as DNA, the CDR3 is TGCGCCAGCAGCCTAATCAGACAGGGCGATGGCTACACCTTC.

The rearrangement links TRBV28 to TRBJ1-2, with TRBD1 matching over 8 bases. The germline CDR1 and CDR2 sequences are MDHEN and SYDVKM. This CDR3 is built from 19 residues. Trimming removed 5 bases from V and 0 bases from J; junction bases left unmatched: 17. The CDR3 here is CASSRTGGYTLLPNYGYTF. The CDR3 nucleotides read TGTGCCAGCAGTCGTACAGGGGGTTATACCCTATTGCCTAACTATGGCTACACCTTC.

The chain has TRBV5-1 and TRBJ2-5; 9 bases map to TRBD1. The germline gives CDR1 SGHRS, CDR2 YFSETQ. Germline trimming cut 4 bases from V and 3 bases from J; bases unmatched to any gene: 10. CDR3 length: 16 amino acids. CDR3 residues: CASSTTGTGFKETQYF. The CDR3 DNA sequence: TGCGCCAGCAGCACAACCGGGACAGGGTTTAAAGAGACCCAGTACTTC.

The V and J genes are TRBV10-3 and TRBJ2-6; D possibly corresponds to TRBD1 (6 bases). The V gene's germline CDR1 is ENHRY and CDR2 SYGVKD. The CDR3 spans 16 residues. V gave up 7 bases and J gave up 3 bases, with 16 bases separating them. This CDR3 reads CAIKGPDRNGANVLTF. Written as DNA, the CDR3 is TGTGCCATCAAGGGCCCCGACAGGAATGGGGCCAACGTCCTGACTTTC.

This rearrangement joins TRBV4-3 to TRBJ1-2; weak D call: TRBD1 (5 bases). From germline, CDR1 is LGHNA and CDR2 YSLEER. V was clipped by 2 bases and J by 7 bases, with 23 bases between them. The CDR3 extends over 17 amino acids. CDR3 in amino acids: CASSQRGGNFLPGGYTF. The CDR3 region has the DNA TGCGCCAGCAGCCAAAGGGGAGGAAACTTTCTTCCTGGTGGCTACACCTTC.

The V and J genes are TRBV7-9 and TRBJ1-2, with TRBD1 matching over 8 bases. Trimming cost V 5 bases and J 2 bases; bases outside gene matches: 7. Germline CDR1 SEHNR, CDR2 FQNEAQ (reference sequence). The CDR3 length is 15 residues. The CDR3 sequence: CASSVGTGPNYGYTF. DNA for the CDR3: TGTGCCAGCAGCGTTGGGACAGGCCCCAACTATGGCTACACCTTC.

This clone was observed a few times. V gene TRBV7-2 combines with J gene TRBJ1-5; D may be TRBD1 (6 bases). The CDR3 is made up of 16 amino acids. The germline gives CDR1 SGHTA, CDR2 FQGNSA. Between the trimmed V and J ends, which lost 2 bases and 1 base, there was a span of 12 bases. Here the CDR3 reads CASSLLPRGSNQPQHF. In nucleotides, the CDR3 is TGTGCCAGCAGCTTACTTCCCAGGGGCAGCAATCAGCCCCAGCATTTT.

The chain recombines TRBV5-1 with TRBJ2-7; a possible D gene is TRBD1 (7 bases). This CDR3 has 16 residues. V was cut by 1 base and J by 0 bases, with 14 bases left in between. Germline V CDR1 and CDR2: SGHRS, YFSETQ. The CDR3 DNA follows: TGCGCCAGCAGCTTGCTCCCAGGGGGGAGCTCCTACGAGCAGTACTTC. Translating it yields CASSLLPGGSSYEQYF.

The chain has TRBV19 and TRBJ1-3; D uncertain. The V end was cut by 4 bases, the J end by 0 bases, with 7 bases between. The CDR3 consists of 14 residues. Germline CDR1 reads LNHDA; CDR2 reads SQIVND (reference sequence). The chain's CDR3 is CASSKYTSGNTIYF. CDR3 nucleotides: TGTGCCAGTAGTAAATACACCTCTGGAAACACCATATATTTT.

The rearrangement links TRBV6-6 to TRBJ1-6, with 7 positions matching TRBD1. V gave up 4 bases and J gave up 9 bases; unmatched junction bases: 6. CDR3 length: 14 amino acids. Germline V gives CDR1 MNHNY, CDR2 SVGAGI (reference sequence). This CDR3 reads CASSSGTVFSPLHF. In nucleotides, the CDR3 is TGTGCCAGCAGTTCCGGGACAGTCTTTTCACCCCTCCACTTT.

This chain joins TRBV28 and TRBJ2-7, with D perhaps TRBD2 (5 bases). The CDR3 runs 11 residues. CDR1 is MDHEN and CDR2 is SYDVKM in the germline V gene. Trimming shortened V by 8 bases and J by 7 bases, and 12 bases separated the two germline ends. The CDR3 DNA sequence: TGTGCCAGCTCACCTCGAGGGGAGCAGTACTTC. Translation: CASSPRGEQYF.

The CDR3 here is CASSPQLFVNKGTDTQYF. The CDR3 DNA is TGCGCCAGCAGCCCTCAACTCTTCGTTAACAAGGGGACAGATACGCAGTATTTT. The J gene is TRBJ2-3, the V gene TRBV5-1; D may be TRBD1 (5 bases). The V end was cut by 4 bases, the J end by 3 bases, with 24 bases between. Germline V lookup: CDR1 SGHRS, CDR2 YFSETQ. CDR3 length equals 18 residues.

This clone was observed a handful of times. The V and J genes are TRBV7-2 and TRBJ1-5, with a possible D match to TRBD1 (5 bases). Trimming shortened V by 8 bases and J by 0 bases, and 14 bases separated the two germline ends. Germline V gives CDR1 SGHTA, CDR2 FQGNSA. CDR3 length equals 15 residues. This CDR3 is CASRPGLNSNQPQHF. In DNA form, the CDR3 reads TGTGCCAGCCGACCGGGACTGAATAGCAATCAGCCCCAGCATTTT.

CDR3 sequence reads: CASSLRTGGNNQPQHF. CDR3 nucleotide sequence: TGTGCCAGCAGCTTACGAACAGGGGGCAACAATCAGCCCCAGCATTTT. This chain uses TRBV7-9 with TRBJ1-5; 9 bases map to TRBD1. The germline V gene has CDR1 SEHNR and CDR2 FQNEAQ (reference sequence). The length of the CDR3 is 16 residues. The V gene end was trimmed by 2 bases and the J gene end by 3 bases; junction bases not matched to a gene: 5.